The rows below give T cell receptor beta chains drawn from one sample of a study of Ad26.COV2.S vaccination and SARS-CoV-2 variants. The data were produced by immunoSEQ multiplex PCR, yet TCRdb's version contains in-frame clones alone and is incomplete. The data contain around 450,000 clones, about 88% of them singletons. The sequences come from peripheral blood, collected in a trial of Ad26.COV2.S vaccine versus placebo. All receptors come from a person between 18 and 65 years old who received the Ad26.COV2.S COVID-19 vaccine or a placebo. Each CDR3 is given with its conserved first and last residue. D genes are given only for firm matches. Not every row has a clone size; where given, it reads once, few, many or a size class.

size	D	J	V	CDR3	DNA
once	-	TRBJ2-2	TRBV30	CAWSVDTGELFF	TGTGCCTGGAGTGTGGACACCGGGGAGCTGTTTTTT
once	-	TRBJ1-2	TRBV27	CASPPTSNYGYTF	TGTGCCAGCCCCCCTACTTCCAACTATGGCTACACCTTC
-	-	TRBJ1-1	TRBV5-6	CASSLVGLRAEAFF	TGTGCCAGCAGCTTGGTGGGGCTCCGGGCTGAAGCTTTCTTT
-	TRBD1	TRBJ1-4	TRBV10-3	CAISEERTGGEKLFF	TGTGCCATCAGTGAGGAAAGGACAGGGGGTGAAAAACTGTTTTTT
-	TRBD2	TRBJ2-3	TRBV9	CASSVSLGLAGDSTDTQYF	TGTGCCAGCAGCGTGTCCCTTGGACTAGCGGGAGATAGTACAGATACGCAGTATTTT
-	-	TRBJ2-1	TRBV6-5	CASSLIPSSYNEQFF	TGTGCCAGCAGCCTTATACCCAGCTCCTACAATGAGCAGTTCTTC
-	TRBD1	TRBJ1-4	TRBV15	CATSRDRVEKLFF	TGTGCCACCAGCAGGGACAGGGTTGAAAAACTGTTTTTT
-	-	TRBJ1-1	TRBV5-1	CASSASGVGAFF	TGCGCCAGCAGCGCATCAGGGGTTGGAGCTTTCTTT
once	-	TRBJ1-3	TRBV9	CASSSRGGAGNTIYF	TGTGCCAGCAGCTCAAGAGGGGGGGCTGGAAACACCATATATTTT
-	-	TRBJ2-7	TRBV4-2	CASSQDSGSSYEQYF	TGTGCCAGCAGCCAAGACAGCGGATCCTCCTACGAGCAGTACTTC
once	-	TRBJ1-2	TRBV9	CASSAGFGANYGYTF	TGTGCCAGCAGCGCCGGTTTCGGCGCTAACTATGGCTACACCTTC
-	-	TRBJ1-5	TRBV7-2	CASSFTGPNQPQHF	TGTGCCAGCAGCTTTACAGGGCCCAATCAGCCCCAGCATTTT
-	-	TRBJ2-7	TRBV7-9	CASSGYEEGTFGYEQYF	TGTGCCAGCAGCGGATATGAGGAGGGGACCTTTGGCTACGAGCAGTACTTC
-	-	TRBJ1-4	TRBV4-1	CASSRTGTTFRGNEKLFF	TGCGCCAGCAGCCGCACCGGGACGACTTTCAGGGGTAATGAAAAACTGTTTTTT
-	-	TRBJ1-2	TRBV12-3/TRBV12-4	CASSMRGRYGYTF	TGTGCCAGCAGTATGCGGGGGCGCTATGGCTACACCTTC
-	-	TRBJ2-7	TRBV3-1/TRBV3-2	CASRPLCSYEQYF	TGTGCCAGCAGGCCACTCTGCTCCTACGAGCAGTACTTC
-	-	TRBJ2-7	TRBV3-1/TRBV3-2	CASSHRYGGAYEQYF	TGTGCCAGCAGCCATAGATATGGGGGTGCCTACGAGCAGTACTTC
-	TRBD2	TRBJ2-3	TRBV2	CASGSGGTDTQYF	TGTGCCAGCGGAAGCGGGGGCACAGATACGCAGTATTTT
-	-	TRBJ2-5	TRBV6-2/TRBV6-3	CASSYAGSTAETQYF	TGTGCCAGCAGTTACGCAGGGTCCACGGCGGAGACCCAGTACTTC
-	-	TRBJ1-2	TRBV9	CASSVSPSGPDGYTF	TGTGCCAGCAGCGTGAGCCCCAGCGGCCCTGATGGCTACACCTTC
-	-	TRBJ1-1	TRBV6-6	CASSYSLGNTEAFF	TGTGCCAGCAGTTACTCTTTGGGGAACACTGAAGCTTTCTTT
-	TRBD2	TRBJ2-1	TRBV11-2	CASSLVSGTYNEQFF	TGTGCCAGCAGCTTGGTTAGCGGGACATACAATGAGCAGTTCTTC
-	TRBD1	TRBJ1-5	TRBV5-8	CASSSRDRINQPQHF	TGTGCCAGCAGCTCCCGGGACAGAATAAATCAGCCCCAGCATTTT
-	-	TRBJ2-7	TRBV28	CASSLTASSYEQYF	TGTGCCAGCAGTTTAACTGCAAGCTCCTACGAGCAGTACTTC
-	-	TRBJ1-6	TRBV2	CARSLRDTYNSPLHF	TGTGCCAGAAGTCTCAGGGACACCTATAATTCACCCCTCCACTTT
-	-	TRBJ1-2	TRBV18	CASSPMGALDGYTF	TGTGCCAGCTCACCGATGGGGGCGCTGGATGGCTACACCTTC
-	TRBD2	TRBJ2-4	TRBV20-1	CSGGAKNIQYF	TGCTCCGGGGGGGCCAAAAACATTCAGTACTTC
-	TRBD1	TRBJ2-3	TRBV27	CASSPGTVGGTDTQYF	TGTGCCAGCAGTCCCGGGACAGTCGGGGGCACAGATACGCAGTATTTT
-	TRBD1	TRBJ1-2	TRBV2	CASGGDRGGYTF	TGTGCCAGCGGAGGAGACAGGGGCGGCTACACCTTC
-	TRBD2	TRBJ2-1	TRBV7-2	CASSPPGVTSGEQFF	TGTGCCAGCAGCCCCCCCGGGGTCACTAGCGGGGAGCAGTTCTTC
few	-	TRBJ1-5	TRBV7-2	CASSLGHNNQPQHF	TGTGCCAGCAGCCTGGGACACAACAATCAGCCCCAGCATTTT
-	-	TRBJ1-6	TRBV4-3	CASSTKGYNSPLHF	TGCGCCAGCAGTACAAAAGGGTATAATTCACCCCTCCACTTT
-	-	TRBJ1-1	TRBV28	CASRPGIVNTEAFF	TGTGCCAGCAGGCCAGGAATAGTGAACACTGAAGCTTTCTTT
-	TRBD1	TRBJ1-3	TRBV9	CASSVEQGQGNTIYF	TGTGCCAGCAGCGTAGAACAGGGGCAAGGAAACACCATATATTTT
-	-	TRBJ1-6	TRBV6-6	CASLSTVNSPLHF	TGTGCCAGCCTTTCGACGGTGAATTCACCCCTCCACTTT
-	-	TRBJ1-2	TRBV6-5	CASRLDWNYGYTF	TGTGCCAGCAGATTGGACTGGAACTATGGCTACACCTTC
-	-	TRBJ2-5	TRBV4-1	CASSQGGGIGQETQYF	TGCGCCAGCAGCCAAGGGGGCGGGATCGGGCAAGAGACCCAGTACTTC
-	-	TRBJ2-2	TRBV9	CASSFPPSPTGELFF	TGTGCCAGCAGCTTCCCTCCATCCCCCACCGGGGAGCTGTTTTTT
-	-	TRBJ1-1	TRBV15	CATSRDLRDGNEAFF	TGTGCCACCAGCAGAGATCTGAGGGACGGAAATGAAGCTTTCTTT